A single T cell receptor (beta chain) is shown here with its context. The antigen is undetermined. This entry comes from a study of PD-1 blockade in classical Hodgkin lymphoma. At the level of the study: Every 2 weeks, patients had 3 mg/kg nivolumab intravenously. Findings and caveats of the study: In newly diagnosed patients, baseline TCR diversity was reportedly below that of healthy donors. Complete responders' diversity at baseline resembled that of newly diagnosed patients. TCR diversity in CD4+, not CD8+, cells rose significantly by C4D1.

The repertoire was sequenced with immunoSEQ multiplex PCR; TCRdb's copy has only in-frame clones and lacks some. The table lists 40,000 or so clones, over 60% of them singletons, with roughly 11% in the top ten. Patients all relapsed after autologous stem cell transplantation, and there was variation in brentuximab vedotin exposure. V lost 5 bases, J lost 5 bases, and 7 bases lay in between. Germline V gene data show CDR1 as LNHDA and CDR2 as SQIVND (reference sequence). The CDR3 is 11 amino acids. This sample comprised peripheral blood mononuclear cells (PBMCs), obtained at baseline. The gene calls are TRBV19 and TRBJ2-7; D call uncertain. This TCR came from a human donor with classical Hodgkin lymphoma. The CDR3 DNA reads TGTGCCAGTAGTTTGGAACACGAGCAGTACTTC. This gives the protein CASSLEHEQYF.